The text below deals with one T cell receptor beta chain. This entry comes from a study of blood T cell repertoires in COVID-19. Looking at the study overall: The cDNA or gDNA used as material had been derived from T cells, B-cell-depleted T cells, or PBMCs.

Assay used: immunoSEQ multiplex PCR; TCRdb lists only in-frame clones, some missing. The data contain about 83,000 clones, about four fifths of them seen just once; the ten biggest clones take up around a sixth. There are 13 residues in the CDR3. V dropped 6 bases and J dropped 4; count of bases not matched to a gene: 5. The material sequenced was peripheral blood. The origin of this receptor is a woman at least 80 years old with acute or convalescent COVID-19. This chain joins TRBV12-3 or TRBV12-4 and TRBJ2-5, with 7 nucleotides matching TRBD1. CDR3 DNA: TGTGCCAGCAGCAGGGGGTTGGGAGAGACCCAGTACTTC. This codes for CASSRGLGETQYF.